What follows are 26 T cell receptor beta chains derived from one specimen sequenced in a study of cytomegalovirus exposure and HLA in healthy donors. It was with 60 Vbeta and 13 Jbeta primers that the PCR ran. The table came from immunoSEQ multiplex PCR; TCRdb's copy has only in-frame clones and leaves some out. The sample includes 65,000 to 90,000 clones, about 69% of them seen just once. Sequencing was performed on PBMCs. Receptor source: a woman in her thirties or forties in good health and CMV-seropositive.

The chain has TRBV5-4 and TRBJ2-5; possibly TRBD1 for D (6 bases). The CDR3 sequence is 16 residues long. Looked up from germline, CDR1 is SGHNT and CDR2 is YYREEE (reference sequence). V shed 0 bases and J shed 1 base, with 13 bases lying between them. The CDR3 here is CASSLGTDPSQETQYF. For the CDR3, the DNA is TGTGCCAGCAGCTTGGGGACAGATCCATCCCAAGAGACCCAGTACTTC.

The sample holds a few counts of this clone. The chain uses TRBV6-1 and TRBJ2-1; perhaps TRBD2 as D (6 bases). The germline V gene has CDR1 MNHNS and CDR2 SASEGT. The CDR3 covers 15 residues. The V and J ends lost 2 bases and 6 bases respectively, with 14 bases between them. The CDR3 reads CASSEREYESNEQFF. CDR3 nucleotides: TGTGCCAGCAGTGAACGGGAGTACGAGAGCAATGAGCAGTTCTTC.

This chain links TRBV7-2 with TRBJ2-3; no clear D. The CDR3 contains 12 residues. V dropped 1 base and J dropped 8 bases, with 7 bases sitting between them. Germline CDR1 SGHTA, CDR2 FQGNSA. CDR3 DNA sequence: TGTGCCAGCAGCTTAGACGCCGGTACGCAGTATTTT. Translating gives CASSLDAGTQYF. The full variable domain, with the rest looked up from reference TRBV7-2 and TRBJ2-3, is GAGVSQSPSNKVTEKGKDVELRCDPISGHTALYWYRQSLGQGLEFLIYFQGNSAPDKSGLPSDRFSAERTGGSVSTLTIQRTQQEDSAVYLCASSLDAGTQYFGPGTRLTVL.

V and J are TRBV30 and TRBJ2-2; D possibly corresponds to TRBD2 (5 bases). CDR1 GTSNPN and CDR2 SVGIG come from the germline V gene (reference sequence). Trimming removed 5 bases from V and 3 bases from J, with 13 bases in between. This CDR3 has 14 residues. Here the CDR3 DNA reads TGTGCCTGGGGGCCGGGATTCCACACCGGGGAGCTGTTTTTT. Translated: CAWGPGFHTGELFF.

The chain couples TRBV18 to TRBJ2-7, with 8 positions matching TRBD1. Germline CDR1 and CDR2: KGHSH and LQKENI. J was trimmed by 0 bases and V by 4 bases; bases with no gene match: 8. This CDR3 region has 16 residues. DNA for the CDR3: TGTGCCAGCTCACAGGGACAGGATAGGGGCTCCTACGAGCAGTACTTC. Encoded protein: CASSQGQDRGSYEQYF.

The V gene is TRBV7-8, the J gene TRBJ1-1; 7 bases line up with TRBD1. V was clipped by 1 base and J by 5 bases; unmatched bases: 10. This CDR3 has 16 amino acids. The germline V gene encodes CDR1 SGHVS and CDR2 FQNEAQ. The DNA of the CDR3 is TGTGCCAGCAGCTTAGTTGAAGGGACAGCTAGGACTGAAGCTTTCTTT. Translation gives CASSLVEGTARTEAFF.

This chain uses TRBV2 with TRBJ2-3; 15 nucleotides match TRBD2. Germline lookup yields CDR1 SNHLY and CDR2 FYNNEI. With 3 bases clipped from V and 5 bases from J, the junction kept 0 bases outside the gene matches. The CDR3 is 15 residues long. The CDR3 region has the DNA TGTGCCAGCAGTGAGGGACTAGCGGGAGGAGATACGCAGTATTTT. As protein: CASSEGLAGGDTQYF.

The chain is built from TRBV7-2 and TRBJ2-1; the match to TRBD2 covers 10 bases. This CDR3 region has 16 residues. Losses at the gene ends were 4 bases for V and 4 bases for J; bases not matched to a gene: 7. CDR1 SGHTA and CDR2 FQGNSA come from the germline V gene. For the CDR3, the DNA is TGTGCCAGCAGCTCCGCCCCACTAGCGGGGTACAATGAGCAGTTCTTC. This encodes CASSSAPLAGYNEQFF.

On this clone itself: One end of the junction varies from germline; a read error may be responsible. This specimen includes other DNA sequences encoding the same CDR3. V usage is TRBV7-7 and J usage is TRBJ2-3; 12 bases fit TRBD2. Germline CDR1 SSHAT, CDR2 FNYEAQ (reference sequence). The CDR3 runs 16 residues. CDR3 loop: CASSLGLAGSTDTQYF. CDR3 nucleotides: TGTGCTAGCAGCTTAGGACTAGCGGGGAGCACAGATACGCAGTATTTT. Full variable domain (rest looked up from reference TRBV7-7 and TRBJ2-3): GAGVSQSPRYKVTKRGQDVTLRCDPISSHATLYWYQQALGQGPEFLTYFNYEAQPDKSGLPSDRFSAERPEGSISTLTIQRTEQRDSAMYRCASSLGLAGSTDTQYFGPGTRLTVL.

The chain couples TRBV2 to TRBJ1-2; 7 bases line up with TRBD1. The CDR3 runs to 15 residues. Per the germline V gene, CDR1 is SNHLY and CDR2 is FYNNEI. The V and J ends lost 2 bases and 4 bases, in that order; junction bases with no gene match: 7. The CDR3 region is CASSELRTGLYGYTF. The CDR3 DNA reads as TGTGCCAGCAGTGAACTTAGGACAGGCCTCTATGGCTACACCTTC.

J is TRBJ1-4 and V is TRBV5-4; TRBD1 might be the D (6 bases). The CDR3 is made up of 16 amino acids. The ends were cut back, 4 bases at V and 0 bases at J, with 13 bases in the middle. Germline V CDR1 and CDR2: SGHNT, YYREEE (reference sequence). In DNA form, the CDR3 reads TGTGCCAGCAGCGGGGGGGCACAGGCAACTAATGAAAAACTGTTTTTT. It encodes CASSGGAQATNEKLFF.

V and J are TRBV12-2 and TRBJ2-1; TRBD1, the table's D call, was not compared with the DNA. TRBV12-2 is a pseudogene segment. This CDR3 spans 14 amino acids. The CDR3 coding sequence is TGTGCAAGTCGCTTCGCCAGGGCTTGTAATGAGCAGTTCTTC. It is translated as CASRFARACNEQFF.

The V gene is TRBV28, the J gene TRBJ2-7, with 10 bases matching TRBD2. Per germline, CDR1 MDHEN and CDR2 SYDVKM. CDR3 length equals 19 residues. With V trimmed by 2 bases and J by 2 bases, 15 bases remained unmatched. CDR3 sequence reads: CASSLVARGRLAGPYEQYF. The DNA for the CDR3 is TGTGCCAGCAGTTTAGTCGCCAGGGGCAGACTAGCGGGTCCCTACGAGCAGTACTTC.

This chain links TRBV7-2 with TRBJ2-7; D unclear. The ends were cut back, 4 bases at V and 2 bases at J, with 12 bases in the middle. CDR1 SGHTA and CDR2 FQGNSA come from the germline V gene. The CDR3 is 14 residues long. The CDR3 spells CASSSLADTYEQYF. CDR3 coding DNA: TGTGCCAGCAGCTCCCTGGCGGATACCTACGAGCAGTACTTC.

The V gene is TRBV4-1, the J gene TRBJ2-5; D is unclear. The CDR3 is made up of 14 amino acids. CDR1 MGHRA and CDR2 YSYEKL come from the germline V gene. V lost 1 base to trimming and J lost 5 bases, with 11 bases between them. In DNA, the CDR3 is TGCGCCAGCAGCCAAGTGATTTGGGCCGAGACCCAGTACTTC. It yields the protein CASSQVIWAETQYF.

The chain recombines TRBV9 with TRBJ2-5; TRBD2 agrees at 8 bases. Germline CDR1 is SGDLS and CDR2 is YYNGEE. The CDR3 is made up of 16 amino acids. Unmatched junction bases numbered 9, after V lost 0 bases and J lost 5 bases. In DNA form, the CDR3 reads TGTGCCAGCAGCGTAGGGAATAGCGGGGAACTGGAGACCCAGTACTTC. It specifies CASSVGNSGELETQYF.

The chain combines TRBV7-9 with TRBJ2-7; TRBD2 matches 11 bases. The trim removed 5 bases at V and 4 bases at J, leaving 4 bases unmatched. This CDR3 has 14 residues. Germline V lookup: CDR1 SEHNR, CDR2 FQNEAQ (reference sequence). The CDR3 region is CASSPGLAVYEQYF. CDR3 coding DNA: TGTGCCAGCAGCCCGGGACTAGCGGTTTACGAGCAGTACTTC.

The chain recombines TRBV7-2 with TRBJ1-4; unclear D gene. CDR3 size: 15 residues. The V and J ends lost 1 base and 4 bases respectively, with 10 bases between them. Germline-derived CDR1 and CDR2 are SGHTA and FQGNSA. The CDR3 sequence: CASSLGFQINEKLFF. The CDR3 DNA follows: TGTGCCAGCAGCTTAGGTTTCCAAATTAATGAAAAACTGTTTTTT. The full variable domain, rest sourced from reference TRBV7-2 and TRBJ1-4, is GAGVSQSPSNKVTEKGKDVELRCDPISGHTALYWYRQSLGQGLEFLIYFQGNSAPDKSGLPSDRFSAERTGGSVSTLTIQRTQQEDSAVYLCASSLGFQINEKLFFGSGTQLSVL.

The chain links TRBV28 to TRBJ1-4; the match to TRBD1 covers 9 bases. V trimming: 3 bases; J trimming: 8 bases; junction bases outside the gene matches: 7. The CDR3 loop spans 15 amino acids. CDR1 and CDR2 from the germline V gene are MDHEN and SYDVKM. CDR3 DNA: TGTGCCAGCAGTTTTTGGACAGGGGCTCGGGAAAAACTGTTTTTT. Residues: CASSFWTGAREKLFF.

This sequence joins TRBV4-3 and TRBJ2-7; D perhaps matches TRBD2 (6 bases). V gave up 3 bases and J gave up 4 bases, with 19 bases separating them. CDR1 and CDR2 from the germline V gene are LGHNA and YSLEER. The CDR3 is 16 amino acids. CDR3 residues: CASSQGGRASLYEQYF. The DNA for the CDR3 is TGCGCCAGCAGCCAGGGAGGAAGGGCTTCTCTTTACGAGCAGTACTTC.

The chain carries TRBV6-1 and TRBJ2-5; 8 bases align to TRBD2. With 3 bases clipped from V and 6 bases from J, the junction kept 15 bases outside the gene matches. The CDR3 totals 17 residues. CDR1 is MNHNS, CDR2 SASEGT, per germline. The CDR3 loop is CASSDGSLAGRRKTQYF. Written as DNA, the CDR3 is TGTGCCAGCAGTGATGGTTCCTTAGCGGGGCGGCGCAAGACCCAGTACTTC.

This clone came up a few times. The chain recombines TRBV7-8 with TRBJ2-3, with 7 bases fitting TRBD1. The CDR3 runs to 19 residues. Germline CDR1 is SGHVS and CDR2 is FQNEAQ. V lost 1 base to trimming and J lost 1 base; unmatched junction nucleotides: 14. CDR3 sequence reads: CASSLGVGRGLVGTDTQYF. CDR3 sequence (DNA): TGTGCCAGCAGCTTAGGCGTGGGCAGGGGGTTGGTTGGCACAGATACGCAGTATTTT.

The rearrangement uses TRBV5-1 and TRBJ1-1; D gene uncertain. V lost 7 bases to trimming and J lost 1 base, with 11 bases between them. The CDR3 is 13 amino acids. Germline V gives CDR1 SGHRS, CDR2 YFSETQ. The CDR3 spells CASRAEANTEAFF. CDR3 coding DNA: TGCGCCAGCCGAGCGGAAGCGAACACTGAAGCTTTCTTT.

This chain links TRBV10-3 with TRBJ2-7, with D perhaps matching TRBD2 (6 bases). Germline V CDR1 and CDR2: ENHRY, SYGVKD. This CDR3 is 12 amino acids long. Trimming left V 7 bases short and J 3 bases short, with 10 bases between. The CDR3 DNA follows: TGTGCCATCACGGGGGTTGGCTACGAGCAGTACTTC. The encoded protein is CAITGVGYEQYF.

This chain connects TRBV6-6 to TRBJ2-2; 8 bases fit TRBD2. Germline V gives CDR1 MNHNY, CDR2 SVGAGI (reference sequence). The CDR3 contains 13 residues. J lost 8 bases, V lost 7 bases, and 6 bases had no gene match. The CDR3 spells CASNSGVVGELFF. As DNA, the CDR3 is TGTGCCAGCAATAGCGGGGTCGTGGGGGAGCTGTTTTTT.

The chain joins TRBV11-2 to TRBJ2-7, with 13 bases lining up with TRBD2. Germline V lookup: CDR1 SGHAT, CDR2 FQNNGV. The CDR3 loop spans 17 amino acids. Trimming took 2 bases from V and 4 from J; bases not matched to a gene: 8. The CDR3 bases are TGTGCCAGCAGCTTAACTGGACTAGCGGGAGAGGTGTACGAGCAGTACTTC. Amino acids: CASSLTGLAGEVYEQYF.